Shown below are 10 T cell receptor beta chains from a single sample sequenced in a study of blood T cell repertoires in COVID-19. The assay was immunoSEQ multiplex PCR, and TCRdb's table has in-frame clones only and misses some. The sample yields a few hundred thousand clones, 80% to 90% seen once. What was sequenced was PBMCs or T cells enriched from blood (not recorded which). Receptors were obtained from a woman between 18 and 29 years old who had recovered from COVID-19.

J is TRBJ1-3 and V is TRBV13, with 7 bases aligning to TRBD1. Trimming took 2 bases from V and 2 from J; bases not matched to a gene: 6. Germline assignment: CDR1 PRHDT and CDR2 FYEKMQ (reference sequence). The CDR3 runs 16 residues. Here the CDR3 reads CASSLITTGPGNTIYF. In DNA form, the CDR3 reads TGTGCCAGCAGCTTAATAACGACAGGGCCTGGAAACACCATATATTTT. Looking up the rest from reference TRBV13 and TRBJ1-3 gives the full variable domain: AAGVIQSPRHLIKEKRETATLKCYPIPRHDTVYWYQQGPGQDPQFLISFYEKMQSDKGSIPDRFSAQQFSDYHSELNMSSLELGDSALYFCASSLITTGPGNTIYFGEGSWLTVV.

V usage is TRBV5-8 and J usage is TRBJ2-1, with D possibly being TRBD2 (6 bases). This CDR3 has 15 amino acids. CDR1 and CDR2 (germline): SGHTS, YDEGEE. Trimming took 0 bases from V and 7 from J, leaving 14 bases between them. This CDR3 is CASSLGASVWNEQFF. The CDR3 DNA sequence: TGTGCCAGCAGCTTGGGTGCTAGCGTGTGGAATGAGCAGTTCTTC.

This clone showed up just once. V usage is TRBV19 and J usage is TRBJ1-3; a weak D match, TRBD1 (5 bases). The CDR3 is made up of 13 amino acids. Trimming removed 5 bases from V and 4 bases from J, with 9 bases in between. The germline V gene has CDR1 LNHDA and CDR2 SQIVND (reference sequence). The CDR3 is CASSVGLGNTIYF. CDR3 DNA sequence: TGTGCCAGTAGTGTGGGGCTAGGAAACACCATATATTTT.

The chain carries TRBV5-1 and TRBJ1-2, with 9 bases identical to TRBD1. The length of the CDR3 is 16 residues. Per the germline V gene, CDR1 is SGHRS and CDR2 is YFSETQ. J gave up 2 bases and V 4 bases, and 9 bases lay outside the gene matches. In nucleotides, the CDR3 is TGCGCCAGCAGCACTCACCGGGACAGGGCAAACTATGGCTACACCTTC. Residues: CASSTHRDRANYGYTF.

V gene TRBV7-2 combines with J gene TRBJ2-3, with 7 positions matching TRBD2. This CDR3 is 17 amino acids long. V gave up 1 base and J gave up 2 bases; unmatched junction bases: 9. Germline CDR1 and CDR2: SGHTA and FQGNSA. The CDR3 DNA is TGTGCCAGCAGCTTAGGGGCTAGCGGTCACTACACAGATACGCAGTATTTT. It yields the protein CASSLGASGHYTDTQYF.

The chain has TRBV7-8 and TRBJ1-1; a weak D match, TRBD1 (5 bases). Between the trimmed V and J ends, which lost 5 bases and 5 bases, there was a span of 12 bases. The CDR3 has 13 amino acids. Germline V gene data show CDR1 as SGHVS and CDR2 as FQNEAQ. CDR3: CASSAGRGTEAFF. The CDR3 nucleotides are TGTGCCAGCAGCGCAGGGAGGGGTACTGAAGCTTTCTTT.

The chain combines TRBV28 with TRBJ1-5; 7 bases align to TRBD1. With 6 bases clipped from V and 1 base from J, the junction kept 6 bases outside the gene matches. The CDR3 has 15 residues. Germline CDR1 reads MDHEN; CDR2 reads SYDVKM. The CDR3 reads CASRKGGPSNQPQHF. The CDR3 region has the DNA TGTGCCAGCAGAAAAGGGGGCCCGAGCAATCAGCCCCAGCATTTT.

The V and J genes are TRBV29-1 and TRBJ1-4; no definite D call. Germline V gene lookup returns CDR1 SQVTM and CDR2 ANQGSEA. V gave up 4 bases and J gave up 8 bases, with 17 bases separating them. The CDR3 runs to 14 residues. CDR3 residues: CSVVEAGKREKLFF. In DNA form, the CDR3 reads TGCAGCGTTGTAGAGGCAGGAAAGCGGGAAAAACTGTTTTTT.

The rearrangement joins TRBV7-9 to TRBJ1-2; D is undetermined. Germline-derived CDR1 and CDR2 are SEHNR and FQNEAQ (reference sequence). The V end was cut by 1 base, the J end by 5 bases, with 8 bases between. CDR3 size: 13 residues. CDR3 sequence (DNA): TGTGCCAGCAGCTTAGAGGAGGGATATGGCTACACCTTC. Translating it yields CASSLEEGYGYTF.

The chain combines TRBV7-2 with TRBJ1-2, with TRBD1 identical over 10 bases. J was trimmed by 2 bases and V by 5 bases; bases with no gene match: 5. The CDR3 covers 15 residues. Looked up from germline, CDR1 is SGHTA and CDR2 is FQGNSA. The CDR3 DNA follows: TGTGCCAGCAGCGGATTGGGACAGGGGAACTATGGCTACACCTTC. Protein: CASSGLGQGNYGYTF.